A selection of T cell receptor beta chains follows, all from one sample in a study of cytomegalovirus exposure and HLA in healthy donors. The assay was immunoSEQ multiplex PCR, and TCRdb's table has in-frame clones only and misses some. The data contain about 200,000 clones, roughly 85% of them singletons. Sample: PBMCs. These receptors originate from a woman in her forties or fifties in good health and CMV-seronegative. Each CDR3 is given with its conserved first and last residue. Fields, in order: J gene, V gene, clone size, D gene, CDR3 DNA, CDR3 protein. D genes are given only for firm matches. Rows may omit the clone size; those that give it use once, few, many or a size class.

j_call: TRBJ2-1; v_call: TRBV9; clone_size: .; d_call: TRBD2; cdr3_nt: TGTGCCAGCACCCTCAGCGGGACCTCCTACAATGAGCAGTTCTTC; cdr3_aa: CASTLSGTSYNEQFF
j_call: TRBJ2-6; v_call: TRBV28; clone_size: once; d_call: TRBD1; cdr3_nt: TGTGCCAGCAAGACCGTTGACAGGGGCTCTGGGGCCAACGTCCTGACTTTC; cdr3_aa: CASKTVDRGSGANVLTF
j_call: TRBJ1-5; v_call: TRBV5-1; clone_size: .; d_call: TRBD1; cdr3_nt: TGCGCCAGCAGCCCTGGGCCGGACAGGGGGTCAGGTCAGCCCCAGCATTTT; cdr3_aa: CASSPGPDRGSGQPQHF
j_call: TRBJ2-7; v_call: TRBV10-2; clone_size: .; d_call: TRBD1; cdr3_nt: TGCGCCAGCAGTGAACAGGGGGCGCTGGGCGAGCAGTACTTC; cdr3_aa: CASSEQGALGEQYF
j_call: TRBJ1-1; v_call: TRBV25-1; clone_size: few; d_call: .; cdr3_nt: TGTGCCAGCAGTGAAGGACAGAACACTGAAGCTTTCTTT; cdr3_aa: CASSEGQNTEAFF
j_call: TRBJ2-3; v_call: TRBV10-3; clone_size: .; d_call: .; cdr3_nt: TGTGCCATCAGTGGGCCGACTGGCACAGATACGCAGTATTTT; cdr3_aa: CAISGPTGTDTQYF
j_call: TRBJ2-5; v_call: TRBV30; clone_size: .; d_call: .; cdr3_nt: TGTGCCTGGAGTCCTGGGACTTTACAAGAGACCCAGTACTTC; cdr3_aa: CAWSPGTLQETQYF
j_call: TRBJ2-7; v_call: TRBV7-6; clone_size: .; d_call: TRBD2; cdr3_nt: TGTGCCAGCATGACCGGGACTAGCGGCTACGAGCAGTACTTC; cdr3_aa: CASMTGTSGYEQYF
j_call: TRBJ1-2; v_call: TRBV28; clone_size: .; d_call: TRBD1; cdr3_nt: TGTGCCAGCAGTTTACCTACCTTGGACAGGAGAGGCTACACCTTC; cdr3_aa: CASSLPTLDRRGYTF
j_call: TRBJ2-2; v_call: TRBV29-1; clone_size: .; d_call: TRBD1; cdr3_nt: TGCAGCGCTGCCCCAGGGGGCTTAAAGAACACCGGGGAGCTGTTTTTT; cdr3_aa: CSAAPGGLKNTGELFF
j_call: TRBJ2-2; v_call: TRBV28; clone_size: .; d_call: .; cdr3_nt: TGTGCCAGCAGTTCGAACAGGTCAGGGAAAAACACCGGGGAGCTGTTTTTT; cdr3_aa: CASSSNRSGKNTGELFF
j_call: TRBJ2-6; v_call: TRBV7-7; clone_size: once; d_call: .; cdr3_nt: TGTGCCAGCAGCTTAGGGTACAACCGGGGAACCTCTGGGGCCAACGTCCTGACTTTC; cdr3_aa: CASSLGYNRGTSGANVLTF
j_call: TRBJ2-2; v_call: TRBV9; clone_size: once; d_call: .; cdr3_nt: TGTGCCAGCAGCCCCGACCTAGTCTCCACCGGGGAGCTGTTTTTT; cdr3_aa: CASSPDLVSTGELFF
j_call: TRBJ2-1; v_call: TRBV30; clone_size: .; d_call: TRBD2; cdr3_nt: TGTGCCTGGAGAGCCCTGGGCGGGAGGGACAATGAGCAGTTCTTC; cdr3_aa: CAWRALGGRDNEQFF
j_call: TRBJ1-1; v_call: TRBV15; clone_size: once; d_call: .; cdr3_nt: TGTGCCACCAGCAGAGATCCTGGGGGGATTAACATGAACACTGAAGCTTTCTTT; cdr3_aa: CATSRDPGGINMNTEAFF
j_call: TRBJ1-5; v_call: TRBV27; clone_size: once; d_call: TRBD1; cdr3_nt: TGTGCCAGCAGTTCAGGACAGGGGGAACGGCAGCCCCAGCATTTT; cdr3_aa: CASSSGQGERQPQHF
j_call: TRBJ1-2; v_call: TRBV27; clone_size: .; d_call: TRBD1; cdr3_nt: TGTGCCAGCAGTTCCCTCGGACAGGGGCGACATAACTATGGCTACACCTTC; cdr3_aa: CASSSLGQGRHNYGYTF
j_call: TRBJ1-4; v_call: TRBV28; clone_size: .; d_call: .; cdr3_nt: TGTGCCAGCAGACCCGGTTCCAATGAAAAACTGTTTTTT; cdr3_aa: CASRPGSNEKLFF
j_call: TRBJ2-3; v_call: TRBV2; clone_size: .; d_call: .; cdr3_nt: TGTGCCAGCAGTGAGGAAGCGGTGCTCGATACGCAGTATTTT; cdr3_aa: CASSEEAVLDTQYF
j_call: TRBJ2-3; v_call: TRBV5-4; clone_size: .; d_call: TRBD2; cdr3_nt: TGTGCCAGCAGCAGACTAGCGGCTTTGGGAGATACGCAGTATTTT; cdr3_aa: CASSRLAALGDTQYF
j_call: TRBJ2-7; v_call: TRBV29-1; clone_size: .; d_call: TRBD1; cdr3_nt: TGCAGCGTTCGAGGGGGGACAGGGCCCTACGAGCAGTACTTC; cdr3_aa: CSVRGGTGPYEQYF
j_call: TRBJ1-6; v_call: TRBV2; clone_size: .; d_call: .; cdr3_nt: TGTGCCAGCAACAGGGATAATTCACCCCTCCACTTT; cdr3_aa: CASNRDNSPLHF
j_call: TRBJ2-7; v_call: TRBV6-5; clone_size: .; d_call: .; cdr3_nt: TGTGCCAGCAGTGCGGCCCGGGGATCCTACGAGCAGTACTTC; cdr3_aa: CASSAARGSYEQYF
j_call: TRBJ2-3; v_call: TRBV2; clone_size: .; d_call: TRBD2; cdr3_nt: TGTGCCAGCAGTCCGACTAGCGGGAGAACAGATACGCAGTATTTT; cdr3_aa: CASSPTSGRTDTQYF
j_call: TRBJ2-1; v_call: TRBV5-6; clone_size: .; d_call: TRBD2; cdr3_nt: TGTGCCAGCAGGATACGGGAGGGGTTCCCGGGGGAGTTCTTC; cdr3_aa: CASRIREGFPGEFF
j_call: TRBJ1-2; v_call: TRBV28; clone_size: .; d_call: .; cdr3_nt: TGTGCCAGCAGTGTTACAGGGAACTATGGCTACACCTTC; cdr3_aa: CASSVTGNYGYTF
j_call: TRBJ1-5; v_call: TRBV20-1; clone_size: .; d_call: .; cdr3_nt: TGCAGTGTATTGTCACAGCCAACCCAGCATTTT; cdr3_aa: CSVLSQPTQHF
j_call: TRBJ2-1; v_call: TRBV15; clone_size: .; d_call: TRBD2; cdr3_nt: TGTGCCACCAGCAGGACGATGGGAGGGCGATCCTACAATGAGCAGTTCTTC; cdr3_aa: CATSRTMGGRSYNEQFF
j_call: TRBJ2-3; v_call: TRBV19; clone_size: .; d_call: .; cdr3_nt: TGTGCCAGTAGTATAAACAGGGTACCAGATACGCAGTATTTT; cdr3_aa: CASSINRVPDTQYF